This is a list of T cell receptor beta chains from one sample in a study of blood T cells in healthy people across ages. TCRdb reprocessed the 5' RACE reads via MiXCR and lists one record per CDR3 protein. The sample includes 1.5 million to 2 million distinct CDR3 sequences, roughly 52% of them seen just once. The material sequenced was blood. These receptors originate from a woman aged 40-49 years in good health. Each CDR3 is given with its conserved first and last residue. A D gene is named only where the DNA matches it firmly. Only part of the rows carry a size: once, few, many, or a class if the clone is expanded.

D	V	J	size	CDR3	DNA
TRBD2	TRBV6-2/TRBV6-3	TRBJ2-1	-	CASSRGVYPLEQFF	TGTGCCAGCAGCCGGGGGGTCTATCCCCTTGAGCAGTTCTTC
-	TRBV6-5	TRBJ2-7	few	CASRFRGHYEQYF	TGTGCCAGCAGGTTTCGGGGGCATTACGAGCAGTACTTC
-	TRBV3-1	TRBJ1-6	-	CASSQINRVGSPLHF	TGCGCCAGCAGCCAGATAAACAGGGTTGGTTCACCCCTCCACTTT
-	TRBV15	TRBJ2-7	-	CATSRDPGAPYEQYF	TGTGCCACCAGCAGAGATCCGGGGGCCCCCTACGAGCAGTACTTC
TRBD1	TRBV10-3	TRBJ2-7	few	CAISEPDGPGTGTNEQYF	TGTGCCATCAGTGAGCCCGACGGACCCGGGACAGGGACTAACGAGCAGTACTTC
TRBD1	TRBV28	TRBJ1-1	-	CASSSPGQGLNTEAFF	TGTGCCAGCAGTTCCCCGGGACAGGGACTGAACACTGAAGCTTTCTTT
-	TRBV11-1	TRBJ1-2	-	CASSQLEEDGYTF	TGTGCCAGCAGCCAACTCGAGGAGGACGGCTACACCTTC
-	TRBV20-1	TRBJ2-5	-	CSASHRGAMRETQYF	TGCAGTGCTAGCCACCGTGGCGCGATGAGGGAGACCCAGTACTTC
TRBD2	TRBV20-1	TRBJ2-7	-	CSAISGGAYEQYF	TGCAGTGCTATCAGCGGGGGGGCCTACGAGCAGTACTTC
TRBD1	TRBV5-1	TRBJ2-7	-	CASSISPGQKSYEQYF	TGCGCCAGCAGCATAAGCCCGGGACAGAAAAGCTACGAGCAGTACTTC
-	TRBV20-1	TRBJ2-7	few	CSAPDYTYEQYF	TGCAGTGCCCCGGATTATACCTACGAGCAGTACTTC
TRBD1	TRBV15	TRBJ2-5	-	CATSLSLTGVETQYF	TGTGCCACCAGCCTTTCTCTGACAGGGGTGGAGACCCAGTACTTC
-	TRBV9	TRBJ2-3	-	CASSRSSGGLDTQYF	TGTGCCAGCAGCCGTAGTTCGGGGGGCCTAGATACGCAGTATTTT
-	TRBV7-9	TRBJ1-1	once	CASSKTGSTEAFF	TGTGCCAGCAGCAAAACAGGGAGCACTGAAGCTTTCTTT
-	TRBV6-6	TRBJ1-5	-	CAGSQGQPQHF	TGTGCCGGCAGTCAGGGTCAGCCCCAGCATTTT
-	TRBV20-1	TRBJ2-5	few	CSATRGFQETQYF	TGCAGTGCTACCAGAGGATTCCAAGAGACCCAGTACTTC
TRBD1	TRBV4-1	TRBJ2-7	once	CASSQVGDRVYEQYF	TGCGCCAGCAGCCAAGTTGGAGACAGGGTCTACGAGCAGTACTTC
-	TRBV16	TRBJ1-2	-	CASSELPLAETDHHGYTF	TGTGCCAGCAGCGAACTCCCTCTTGCAGAAACAGACCACCATGGCTACACCTTC
-	TRBV20-1	TRBJ1-2	few	CARPQASDYGYTF	TGCGCACGTCCCCAAGCCAGCGACTATGGCTACACCTTC
TRBD1	TRBV4-3	TRBJ1-2	-	CASSQDPGQGRLGGGYTF	TGCGCCAGCAGCCAAGATCCGGGACAGGGACGGTTGGGCGGGGGCTACACCTTC
-	TRBV7-9	TRBJ2-5	-	CASSSSGKPFQETQYF	TGTGCCAGCAGCTCATCTGGGAAACCCTTTCAAGAGACCCAGTACTTC
-	TRBV20-1	TRBJ2-1	few	CSAREGGRDEQFF	TGCAGTGCTAGAGAGGGGGGCAGAGATGAGCAGTTCTTC
TRBD1	TRBV5-1	TRBJ1-2	few	CASSLGGTGSGYTF	TGCGCCAGCAGCTTGGGAGGGACAGGGAGTGGCTACACCTTC
TRBD2	TRBV6-5	TRBJ2-3	-	CASSRTSAQNTQYF	TGTGCCAGCAGTCGGACTAGCGCACAGAATACGCAGTATTTT
TRBD2	TRBV7-2	TRBJ2-1	-	CASSGPGRGEDNEQFF	TGTGCCAGCAGCGGCCCGGGGCGGGGGGAAGACAATGAGCAGTTCTTC
-	TRBV7-2	TRBJ1-2	few	CASSLEYSTNYGYTF	TGTGCCAGCAGCTTAGAATACAGCACTAACTATGGCTACACCTTC
TRBD2	TRBV4-3	TRBJ2-7	-	CASSQDLAGGYNEQYF	TGCGCCAGCAGCCAAGATTTAGCGGGGGGCTACAATGAGCAGTACTTC
-	TRBV6-2/TRBV6-3	TRBJ2-7	-	CASRASVQATYEQYF	TGTGCCAGCAGGGCCTCGGTACAGGCAACTTACGAGCAGTACTTC
-	TRBV4-3	TRBJ1-2	once	CASSQDEALVSWGAYTF	TGCGCCAGCAGCCAAGATGAAGCGCTAGTGTCGTGGGGAGCCTACACCTTC
-	TRBV28	TRBJ2-1	-	CASSRDIAYNEQFF	TGTGCCAGCAGTCGGGACATCGCCTACAATGAGCAGTTCTTC
TRBD2	TRBV28	TRBJ2-4	-	CASRQRGARLAKNIQYF	TGTGCCAGCAGGCAGCGGGGGGCGCGTTTAGCCAAAAACATTCAGTACTTC
-	TRBV4-2	TRBJ1-2	-	CASRPRTGGGSNYGYTF	TGTGCCAGCAGACCTAGAACTGGGGGGGGGTCGAACTATGGCTACACCTTC
TRBD2	TRBV4-3	TRBJ2-1	-	CASSQVEAGGAEQFF	TGCGCCAGCAGCCAAGTAGAAGCGGGGGGGGCTGAGCAGTTCTTC
-	TRBV4-1	TRBJ2-7	-	CASSQNQGSYEQYF	TGCGCCAGCAGCCAGAATCAAGGGTCCTACGAGCAGTACTTC
-	TRBV20-1	TRBJ2-7	-	CGDGTHYEQYF	TGCGGTGATGGTACCCACTACGAGCAGTACTTC
-	TRBV12-3/TRBV12-4	TRBJ2-7	-	CASRQLGGPYNEQYF	TGTGCCAGCAGACAGCTAGGGGGGCCCTACAATGAGCAGTACTTC
TRBD1	TRBV20-1	TRBJ1-2	-	CSAREPTGAGYGYTF	TGCAGTGCTAGAGAACCCACAGGGGCGGGCTATGGCTACACCTTC
-	TRBV6-5	TRBJ1-2	-	CASSYSISSYGYTF	TGTGCCAGCAGTTACTCGATTAGCTCCTATGGCTACACCTTC
TRBD2	TRBV11-2	TRBJ2-3	-	CASSARLAGGLDTQYF	TGTGCCAGCAGCGCCAGACTAGCGGGGGGGCTTGATACGCAGTATTTT
-	TRBV5-1	TRBJ2-1	few	CASSSDSSNEQFF	TGCGCCAGCAGCTCCGACAGTTCCAATGAGCAGTTCTTC
TRBD1	TRBV9	TRBJ1-2	-	CASSVGEGAYGYTF	TGTGCCAGCAGCGTCGGAGAGGGGGCGTATGGCTACACCTTC